Sequencing of this TCR beta chain was carried out in a study of control samples from healthy donors and cancer patients. CDR3 length: 12 residues. Trimming stripped 4 bases from V and 7 bases from J, with 10 bases between. The germline gives CDR1 SEHNR, CDR2 FQNEAQ (reference sequence). Repertoires were generated with immunoSEQ multiplex PCR, while TCRdb's copy carries only in-frame clones and drops some. In the table there are some 120,000 clones, over 85% of which are singletons. The gene calls are TRBV7-9 and TRBJ1-1; TRBD1 might be the D (6 bases). The clonotype was recovered from a man aged 30 to 45 in good health. Sequenced material: blood. The CDR3 region is CASSSDRYEAFF. The CDR3 nucleotides read TGTGCCAGCAGCTCTGACAGGTATGAAGCTTTCTTT.